This T cell receptor (beta chain) was profiled in a study of tumor-infiltrating lymphocytes in primary liver carcinoma. The CDR3 contains 12 residues when both ends are counted. Germline V lookup: CDR1 SQVTM, CDR2 ANQGSEA. Study outcomes and limitations: Significantly greater top-250-clone fractions characterized tumors relative to blood (p = 0.039). Researchers report that only about 8-25% of top clones turned up in all five tumor regions.

The template, roughly 550 ng total RNA, yielded TCR beta cDNA made with a constant-region primer. Generation of the TCR beta libraries relied on three nested multiplex PCR rounds using slightly modified ARM-PCR. Investigators reported that the first two PCR rounds, at 10 cycles each, used TRBV1-TRBV30 forward primers with a C-beta reverse primer. TCRdb redid the calling of the multiplex PCR reads with MiXCR, one entry per CDR3 protein. The sample shows roughly 200,000 distinct CDR3 sequences, around four fifths of them seen only once. Turning to this clonotype: Its matching antigen is unknown. The CDR3 carries no conserved terminal phenylalanine or tryptophan, so it likely arises from a read error. Because the CDR3's place on the DNA is in doubt, the DNA is left out and the CDR3 is given as listed by TCRdb.

Extraction of RNA together with DNA used roughly 18-32 mg of unsorted bulk tissue. The patients carried chronic HBV infection and had received no treatment. The origin of this receptor is a middle-aged man with primary liver carcinoma and hepatitis B virus infection. Sample: tumor tissue from primary liver carcinoma. The chain recombines TRBV29-1 with TRBJ2-1; TRBD1, the table's D call, was not compared with the DNA. The CDR3 region is CSVVFRGSEHFL.